This record concerns one T cell receptor (beta chain) sequence. The sample originates from a study of memory CD4+ T cells and cytomegalovirus serostatus. Sequenced by immunoSEQ multiplex PCR; TCRdb stores in-frame clones only, minus some. This repertoire shows fewer than 40,000 clones, about 80% found once; its top ten account for under 6%. Single viable CD3+CD4+CD8-CD45RO+ cells were sorted as the memory CD4+ T cells. CDR3 length: 17 amino acids. Trimming removed 1 base from V and 2 bases from J, with 15 bases in between. CDR1 is SEHNR and CDR2 is FQNEAQ in the germline V gene (reference sequence). The sequenced sample was memory CD4+ T cells from blood. The clonotype was recovered from an adult in good health and CMV-seropositive. V is TRBV7-9 and J is TRBJ2-1; possibly TRBD1 or TRBD2 for D (5 bases each). The CDR3 DNA sequence: TGTGCCAGCAGCTTAGGAGAGGGGAAGGGCGCCTACAATGAGCAGTTCTTC. Its translation is CASSLGEGKGAYNEQFF.